One sample yielded the 15 T cell receptor beta chains listed below, sequenced in a study of radiotherapy plus CTLA-4 blockade in lung cancer. The table came from immunoSEQ multiplex PCR; TCRdb's copy has only in-frame clones and leaves some out. The profile shows roughly 58,000 clones, around 80% of them singletons. Sequencing was performed on peripheral blood, taken from a patient treated with radiotherapy plus ipilimumab. Receptor source: a human donor with non-small cell lung cancer whose response to radiotherapy plus ipilimumab could not be evaluated.

A few counts support this clone. The V call is TRBV9, the J call TRBJ2-3; D is unclear. The germline CDR1 and CDR2 sequences are SGDLS and YYNGEE. The CDR3 covers 13 residues. V was pared by 1 base and J by 4 bases, with 7 bases between. The CDR3 reads CASSVSVSDTQYF. The DNA of the CDR3 is TGTGCCAGCAGCGTATCGGTATCAGATACGCAGTATTTT.

This chain links TRBV19 with TRBJ2-5, with TRBD1 identical over 8 bases. The germline CDR1 and CDR2 sequences are LNHDA and SQIVND (reference sequence). The CDR3 runs 12 residues. With 10 bases clipped from V and 5 bases from J, the junction kept 6 bases outside the gene matches. For the CDR3, the DNA is TGTGCCACAGGACAGGGTTTGGAGACCCAGTACTTC. This encodes CATGQGLETQYF.

This rearrangement joins TRBV28 to TRBJ1-6; 8 bases map to TRBD1. Germline V gives CDR1 MDHEN, CDR2 SYDVKM. This CDR3 spans 17 amino acids. The junction had 13 bases not matched to a gene; V was cut back by 4 bases and J by 8 bases. The CDR3 protein is CASSSDPTGVVDSPLHF. The DNA for the CDR3 is TGTGCCAGCAGTTCCGACCCGACAGGGGTGGTCGATTCACCCCTCCACTTT.

This clone was observed once. The V call is TRBV7-9, the J call TRBJ2-1; D is unclear. Looked up from germline, CDR1 is SEHNR and CDR2 is FQNEAQ (reference sequence). This CDR3 spans 14 amino acids. Trimming took off 0 bases at V and 5 bases at J, with 8 bases between the two ends. The CDR3 sequence: CASSLAAINNEQFF. The CDR3 DNA sequence: TGTGCCAGCAGCTTAGCGGCAATAAACAATGAGCAGTTCTTC.

The chain carries TRBV6-5 and TRBJ1-2, with D maybe TRBD1 (5 bases). Germline V CDR1 and CDR2: MNHEY, SVGAGI. The CDR3 has 14 amino acids. V was trimmed by 7 bases and J by 3 bases, leaving 15 bases between them. The chain's CDR3 is CASTPGRGDYGYTF. The CDR3 DNA follows: TGTGCCAGCACTCCCGGGAGGGGTGACTATGGCTACACCTTC.

V and J are TRBV6-5 and TRBJ1-2, with D unresolved. This CDR3 spans 13 amino acids. The germline V gene encodes CDR1 MNHEY and CDR2 SVGAGI. V was trimmed by 2 bases and J by 3 bases, leaving 7 bases between them. CDR3 in DNA: TGTGCCAGCAGTTACGGAGCAGACTATGGCTACACCTTC. Residues: CASSYGADYGYTF.

V gene TRBV18 combines with J gene TRBJ1-1, with a tentative D call TRBD1 (5 bases). This CDR3 comprises 11 residues. Germline-derived CDR1 and CDR2 are KGHSH and LQKENI. The V and J ends lost 6 bases and 10 bases respectively, with 12 bases between them. The CDR3 sequence: CASSRTGVAFF. In DNA, the CDR3 is TGTGCCAGCTCTCGGACGGGGGTAGCTTTCTTT.

The chain employs TRBV7-6 and TRBJ2-7, with TRBD1 matching 8 bases. The germline V gene encodes CDR1 SGHVS and CDR2 FNYEAQ. V lost 6 bases to trimming and J lost 0 bases; unmatched junction nucleotides: 16. The CDR3 is made up of 18 amino acids. The CDR3 loop reads CASSSRVGGQAISYEQYF. Here the CDR3 DNA reads TGTGCCAGCAGTTCCCGGGTTGGGGGACAGGCCATCTCCTACGAGCAGTACTTC.

This sequence joins TRBV9 and TRBJ2-3, with 9 bases identical to TRBD1. CDR1 is SGDLS and CDR2 is YYNGEE in the germline V gene. The ends lost 3 bases at V and 5 bases at J; junction bases unmatched: 7. The CDR3 sequence is 15 residues long. The CDR3 loop is CASSGSGQGRDTQYF. The CDR3 DNA is TGTGCCAGCAGCGGATCGGGACAGGGAAGAGATACGCAGTATTTT.

The rearrangement uses TRBV28 and TRBJ2-7, with 9 bases fitting TRBD1. CDR3 length: 15 amino acids. V was pared by 7 bases and J by 1 base, with 8 bases of the junction left unmatched. Per germline, CDR1 MDHEN and CDR2 SYDVKM. The CDR3 spells CASTSHGTGSYEQYF. The CDR3 DNA reads TGTGCCAGCACCTCTCACGGGACAGGGTCCTACGAGCAGTACTTC.

This rearrangement joins TRBV5-6 to TRBJ1-1, with D tentatively TRBD1 (6 bases). Between the trimmed V and J ends, which lost 0 bases and 4 bases, there was a span of 13 bases. The germline V gene has CDR1 SGHDT and CDR2 YYEEEE. There are 15 residues in the CDR3. CDR3: CASSLVGTLSTEAFF. The DNA for the CDR3 is TGTGCCAGCAGCTTGGTGGGGACACTGAGCACTGAAGCTTTCTTT.

The chain joins TRBV6-5 to TRBJ2-7, with 7 bases fitting TRBD1. J gave up 2 bases and V 5 bases, and 6 bases lay outside the gene matches. The germline CDR1 and CDR2 sequences are MNHEY and SVGAGI. The CDR3 consists of 14 residues. The CDR3 region has the DNA TGTGCCAGCAGTAGGGGGCTCGAGACCTACGAGCAGTACTTC. This gives the protein CASSRGLETYEQYF.

CDR3 sequence reads: CASSLDRRETQYF. CDR3 nucleotides: TGTGCCAGCAGCTTAGATCGGCGGGAGACCCAGTACTTC. The chain combines TRBV11-2 with TRBJ2-5; D remains unclear. Germline CDR1 reads SGHAT; CDR2 reads FQNNGV. CDR3 length: 13 residues. V lost 0 bases and J 5 bases, leaving 7 bases between the germline ends.

The chain recombines TRBV7-9 with TRBJ2-3, with TRBD2 matching 8 bases. The germline gives CDR1 SEHNR, CDR2 FQNEAQ (reference sequence). The CDR3 has 14 residues. V lost 7 bases to trimming and J lost 5 bases; unmatched junction nucleotides: 8. CDR3 region: CASTDPRGVDTQYF. CDR3 nucleotides: TGTGCCAGCACCGATCCGCGGGGGGTAGATACGCAGTATTTT.

This clone has a handful of counts. The chain is built from TRBV4-1 and TRBJ2-7, with D possibly being TRBD1 (5 bases). The V end lost 4 bases, the J end lost 0 bases, and 16 bases lay between the germline ends. Germline assignment: CDR1 MGHRA and CDR2 YSYEKL. CDR3 length: 16 residues. The CDR3 loop is CASSPGKGDTSYEQYF. The CDR3 region has the DNA TGCGCCAGCAGCCCAGGGAAAGGGGATACCTCCTACGAGCAGTACTTC.